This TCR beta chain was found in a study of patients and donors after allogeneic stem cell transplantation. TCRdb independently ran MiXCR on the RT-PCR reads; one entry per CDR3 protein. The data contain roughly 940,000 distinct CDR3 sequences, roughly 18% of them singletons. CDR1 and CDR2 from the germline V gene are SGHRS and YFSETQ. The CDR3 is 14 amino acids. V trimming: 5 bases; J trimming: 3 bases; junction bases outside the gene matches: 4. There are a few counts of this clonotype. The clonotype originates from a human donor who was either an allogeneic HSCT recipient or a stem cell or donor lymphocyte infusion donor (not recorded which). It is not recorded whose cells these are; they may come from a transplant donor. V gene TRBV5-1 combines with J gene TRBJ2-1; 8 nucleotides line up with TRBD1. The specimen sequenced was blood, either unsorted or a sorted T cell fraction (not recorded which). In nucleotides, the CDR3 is TGCGCCAGCAGAACGGACAGGGTCTACAATGAGCAGTTCTTC. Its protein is CASRTDRVYNEQFF.